This entry features one TCR beta chain sequence. The data stem from a study of T cells after yellow fever vaccination. About the research overall: Researchers used SMART-Seq v4 Ultra Low Input to prepare fractions that had low cell numbers.

The germline CDR1 and CDR2 sequences are SGDLS and YYNGEE. The CDR3 loop spans 13 amino acids. J lost 2 bases, V lost 6 bases, and 4 bases had no gene match. The TCR cDNA carried a universal primer site and UMIs from 5'RACE template switching. One entry per CDR3 protein, called by TCRdb with MiXCR from the 5' RACE reads. The profile shows roughly 500,000 distinct CDR3 sequences, about 19% of them singletons. The V call is TRBV9, the J call TRBJ2-5; 7 bases map to TRBD1. The sequencing used PBMCs, collected 15 days after the yellow fever booster vaccination. The source of this sequence is a man aged 25-45 years who received the YFV17D yellow fever vaccine. The CDR3 bases are TGTGCCAGCAACAGCAGGGGGCAAGAGACCCAGTACTTC. The encoded protein is CASNSRGQETQYF. The whole variable domain, filled in from reference TRBV9 and TRBJ2-5, reads DSGVTQTPKHLITATGQRVTLRCSPRSGDLSVYWYQQSLDQGLQFLIQYYNGEERAKGNILERFSAQQFPDLHSELNLSSLELGDSALYFCASNSRGQETQYFGPGTRLLVL.